This T cell receptor (beta chain) was identified in a study of shared clonotypes between healthy human individuals. Original processing notes: Junction-only immunoSEQ sequences carried no quality scores, so filtering differed. The data were produced by immunoSEQ multiplex PCR, yet TCRdb's version contains in-frame clones alone and is incomplete. For V, J and clone size, that table is used; D and trimming come from the DNA. Of 600,000 to 750,000 clones detected, 72% appear once; the ten largest clones hold more than 1.5%. Germline assignment: CDR1 MNHEY and CDR2 SVGAGI. The CDR3 consists of 15 residues. Trimming left V 2 bases short and J 2 bases short, with 9 bases between.

Sequencing input: memory CD4+ T cells sorted from blood. Sample subset: CD45RA-negative fraction. The genes are TRBV6-5 and TRBJ1-4; D gene unclear. This sequence originates from a woman younger than 45 in good health. The CDR3 here is CASSYAVGTNEKLFF. CDR3 DNA: TGTGCCAGCAGTTACGCGGTAGGGACTAATGAAAAACTGTTTTTT.